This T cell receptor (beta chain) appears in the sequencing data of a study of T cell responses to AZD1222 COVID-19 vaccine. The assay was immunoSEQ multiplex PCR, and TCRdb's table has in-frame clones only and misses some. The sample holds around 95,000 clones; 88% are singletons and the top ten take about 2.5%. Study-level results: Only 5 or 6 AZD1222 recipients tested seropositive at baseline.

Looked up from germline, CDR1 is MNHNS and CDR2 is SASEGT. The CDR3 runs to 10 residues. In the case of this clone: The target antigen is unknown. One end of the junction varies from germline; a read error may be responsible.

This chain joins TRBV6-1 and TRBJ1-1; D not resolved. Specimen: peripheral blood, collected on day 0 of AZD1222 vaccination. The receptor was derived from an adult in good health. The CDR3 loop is CASSEAHMSF. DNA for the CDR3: TGTGCCAGCAGTGAAGCACACATGAGCTTT.